This TCR beta chain is drawn from a study of T cell responses to AZD1222 COVID-19 vaccine. Data came from immunoSEQ multiplex PCR; TCRdb stores just in-frame clones and leaves some out. This sample yields some 140,000 clones, of which approximately 89% are seen a single time; about 3% belongs to the top ten. V was clipped by 3 bases and J by 4 bases, with 12 bases between them. Looked up from germline, CDR1 is SQVTM and CDR2 is ANQGSEA. The CDR3 extends over 13 amino acids. With respect to this clone: Its antigen is unidentified.

Findings of the study overall: Repertoires were obtained solely post-peak T cell response.

The receptor was isolated from an adult in good health. The sample in question was peripheral blood, obtained on day 0 of AZD1222 vaccination. The V and J genes are TRBV29-1 and TRBJ2-5, with D possibly being TRBD2 (6 bases). The CDR3 nucleotides read TGCAGCGTTGATCTCGGGAGTAGAGAGACCCAGTACTTC. This gives the protein CSVDLGSRETQYF.